The 22 T cell receptor beta chains in this list originate from one sample, sequenced in a study of blood T cell repertoires in COVID-19. The protocol was immunoSEQ multiplex PCR, while the TCRdb copy is restricted to in-frame clones and leaves out a portion. The sample has approximately 170,000 clones, about 80% seen once. The sequenced material came from peripheral blood. The receptors were sampled from an elderly woman with acute or convalescent COVID-19.

This chain links TRBV19 with TRBJ2-7, with D tentatively TRBD2 (5 bases). The CDR3 is 14 residues long. The germline V gene has CDR1 LNHDA and CDR2 SQIVND (reference sequence). V was shortened by 5 bases and J by 5 bases, with 16 bases between the two germline ends. For the CDR3, the DNA is TGTGCCAGTAGTCCCCGGTGGGAGACCCACGAGCAGTACTTC. It yields the protein CASSPRWETHEQYF.

CDR3 bases: TGCGCCAGCAGCCCTGTAGCGGGCGCGAACACCGGGGAGCTGTTTTTT. It yields the protein CASSPVAGANTGELFF. The chain combines TRBV5-1 with TRBJ2-2, with 7 nucleotides matching TRBD2. Germline V CDR1 and CDR2: SGHRS, YFSETQ. The CDR3 has 16 residues. V lost 4 bases to trimming and J lost 0 bases; unmatched junction nucleotides: 6.

J is TRBJ2-1 and V is TRBV2, with D tentatively TRBD2 (5 bases). Looked up from germline, CDR1 is SNHLY and CDR2 is FYNNEI. The CDR3 runs to 13 residues. V shed 7 bases and J shed 8 bases, with 15 bases lying between them. The CDR3 region has the DNA TGTGCCAGCACCCCCCTAGCACTGGATGAGCAGTTCTTC. Translating it yields CASTPLALDEQFF.

The chain employs TRBV30 and TRBJ2-5, with D possibly matching TRBD1 (6 bases). Trimming removed 2 bases at V and 4 bases at J, with 17 bases between. Germline V lookup: CDR1 GTSNPN, CDR2 SVGIG (reference sequence). This CDR3 contains 15 residues. This chain's CDR3 is CAWSISWGRRETQYF. The CDR3 DNA reads as TGTGCCTGGAGTATCTCTTGGGGGCGAAGAGAGACCCAGTACTTC.

The rearrangement uses TRBV7-9 and TRBJ2-4; the D gene is possibly TRBD2 (6 bases). The CDR3 totals 15 residues. V lost 4 bases to trimming and J lost 0 bases, with 10 bases between them. Germline V CDR1 and CDR2: SEHNR, FQNEAQ (reference sequence). The CDR3: CASSSAGIAKNIQYF. The CDR3 DNA sequence: TGTGCCAGCAGCTCGGCGGGAATAGCCAAAAACATTCAGTACTTC.

The V call is TRBV2, the J call TRBJ2-6; D gene unclear. Trimming left V 7 bases short and J 4 bases short, with 11 bases between. This CDR3 spans 14 amino acids. CDR1 is SNHLY and CDR2 is FYNNEI in the germline V gene. This CDR3 is CASNVRPGANVLTF. CDR3 coding DNA: TGTGCCAGCAATGTCAGGCCCGGGGCCAACGTCCTGACTTTC.

This chain connects TRBV10-3 to TRBJ2-7, with 7 bases matching TRBD2. Germline V gene lookup returns CDR1 ENHRY and CDR2 SYGVKD. With 4 bases clipped from V and 3 bases from J, the junction kept 3 bases outside the gene matches. The CDR3 extends over 13 amino acids. Here the CDR3 DNA reads TGTGCCATCAGTGGCGGGGAGGGCTACGAGCAGTACTTC. Translating gives CAISGGEGYEQYF.

The chain couples TRBV18 to TRBJ2-1; 11 bases map to TRBD1. CDR1 and CDR2 (germline): KGHSH, LQKENI. J was trimmed by 6 bases and V by 4 bases; bases with no gene match: 5. This CDR3 is 15 amino acids long. CDR3 region: CASSRGTGGINEQFF. In DNA form, the CDR3 reads TGTGCCAGCTCACGAGGGACAGGGGGTATCAATGAGCAGTTCTTC.

The chain combines TRBV6-5 with TRBJ2-2; D is unclear. In germline, CDR1 is MNHEY, CDR2 SVGAGI. Trimming stripped 7 bases from V and 4 bases from J, with 10 bases between. This CDR3 is 13 amino acids long. This CDR3 reads CASILPGTGELFF. The CDR3 DNA reads as TGTGCCAGCATCCTCCCGGGCACCGGGGAGCTGTTTTTT.

The chain recombines TRBV9 with TRBJ2-2, with 9 bases aligning to TRBD1. Germline V lookup: CDR1 SGDLS, CDR2 YYNGEE. The CDR3 extends over 17 amino acids. Trimming removed 0 bases from V and 6 bases from J; junction bases left unmatched: 9. The CDR3 loop is CASSVAPGQGRSGELFF. Here the CDR3 DNA reads TGTGCCAGCAGCGTAGCTCCCGGACAGGGGAGGTCCGGGGAGCTGTTTTTT.

The V gene is TRBV7-9, the J gene TRBJ1-4, with TRBD1 matching 8 bases. CDR3 length: 18 residues. Per the germline V gene, CDR1 is SEHNR and CDR2 is FQNEAQ (reference sequence). The J segment lost 1 base and the V segment lost 0 bases, leaving 7 bases of the junction unmatched. The CDR3 nucleotides read TGTGCCAGCAGCTTAGCGCCGGACAGGGTCGGAACTAATGAAAAACTGTTTTTT. Protein sequence: CASSLAPDRVGTNEKLFF.

The rearrangement uses TRBV5-1 and TRBJ2-7, with TRBD2 matching 7 bases. V lost 0 bases and J lost 4; bases outside the gene matches: 4. The CDR3 runs 14 residues. The V gene's germline CDR1 is SGHRS and CDR2 YFSETQ. The CDR3 sequence is CASSLEAGKYEQYF. In DNA, the CDR3 is TGCGCCAGCAGCTTGGAAGCGGGGAAGTACGAGCAGTACTTC.

V gene TRBV9 combines with J gene TRBJ2-5; D possibly corresponds to TRBD2 (6 bases). CDR3 length equals 17 residues. V lost 0 bases, J lost 5 bases, and 20 bases lay in between. Per germline, CDR1 SGDLS and CDR2 YYNGEE. The CDR3 protein is CASSVGVSGRSGETQYF. CDR3 bases: TGTGCCAGCAGCGTAGGTGTTAGCGGCCGATCAGGGGAGACCCAGTACTTC.

This chain joins TRBV7-2 and TRBJ2-1; 10 positions agree with TRBD2. This CDR3 region has 17 residues. With 2 bases clipped from V and 6 bases from J, the junction kept 10 bases outside the gene matches. The germline CDR1 and CDR2 sequences are SGHTA and FQGNSA. CDR3 bases: TGTGCCAGCAGCTTACAACTTTCAGCGGGAGGGTTCAATGAGCAGTTCTTC. It is translated as CASSLQLSAGGFNEQFF.

The chain couples TRBV2 to TRBJ1-2, with TRBD1 identical over 8 bases. CDR1 and CDR2 (germline): SNHLY, FYNNEI. The V segment lost 7 bases and the J segment 8 bases; nucleotides outside the gene matches: 9. This CDR3 region has 13 residues. CDR3 sequence reads: CASMIQGAQGYTF. Here the CDR3 DNA reads TGTGCCAGCATGATCCAGGGGGCGCAGGGCTACACCTTC.

The rearrangement joins TRBV21-1 to TRBJ1-3; the table's D call, TRBD1, was not checked against the DNA. TRBV21-1 constitutes a pseudogene. This CDR3 is 18 amino acids long. The CDR3 nucleotides read TGTGCCAGCAGCAAAAGCCGTACAGATTTGAGCTCTGGAAACACCATATATTTT. It specifies CASSKSRTDLSSGNTIYF.

In the case of this clone: A single base separates this from a much larger clone, so it may be a read error. The chain has TRBV12-5 and TRBJ1-6, with D possibly matching TRBD1 (5 bases). CDR3 length equals 14 residues. Germline lookup yields CDR1 LGHNT and CDR2 FRNRAP. V lost 5 bases to trimming and J lost 12 bases, with 17 bases between them. The CDR3 is CASGREGQGLPLHF. The CDR3 coding sequence is TGTGCTAGTGGTCGGGAGGGGCAAGGTTTACCCCTCCACTTT.

The genes are TRBV5-6 and TRBJ2-7, with 8 bases aligning to TRBD2. The germline V gene has CDR1 SGHDT and CDR2 YYEEEE. Trimming removed 0 bases from V and 0 bases from J; junction bases left unmatched: 11. CDR3 size: 18 residues. CDR3 DNA: TGTGCCAGCAGCTTGGACTGGCGGGGGGCGCAAAGCTCCTACGAGCAGTACTTC. Translated, it gives CASSLDWRGAQSSYEQYF.

V gene TRBV19 combines with J gene TRBJ2-5; 12 positions agree with TRBD2. Germline CDR1 LNHDA, CDR2 SQIVND (reference sequence). V lost 5 bases and J lost 5; bases outside the gene matches: 9. The CDR3 has 16 amino acids. The CDR3 loop reads CASSPTSGSVPETQYF. Here the CDR3 DNA reads TGTGCCAGTAGTCCGACTAGCGGGAGTGTTCCGGAGACCCAGTACTTC.

This clone was recorded a few times. The chain has TRBV6-4 and TRBJ2-1, with TRBD2 matching over 13 bases. With V trimmed by 6 bases and J by 9 bases, 8 bases remained unmatched. The germline V gene encodes CDR1 MRHNA and CDR2 SNTAGT. The length of the CDR3 is 15 residues. CDR3 bases: TGTGCCAGCAGCCGCCTTGGACTAGCGGGAGTTGAGCAGTTCTTC. Translated: CASSRLGLAGVEQFF.

This clone occurred a few times. The chain employs TRBV7-3 and TRBJ2-5; the match to TRBD1 covers 8 bases. The CDR3 is 13 amino acids. Germline V CDR1 and CDR2: SGHTA, FQGTGA. The V gene end was trimmed by 5 bases and the J gene end by 2 bases; junction bases not matched to a gene: 1. The CDR3 coding sequence is TGTGCCAGCAGCCGGGACAGGCAAGAGACCCAGTACTTC. This translates into CASSRDRQETQYF.

The rearrangement uses TRBV7-2 and TRBJ2-7, with 10 positions matching TRBD1. With 1 base clipped from V and 3 bases from J, the junction kept 9 bases outside the gene matches. This CDR3 region has 17 residues. The germline V gene encodes CDR1 SGHTA and CDR2 FQGNSA. The CDR3 region is CASSLVGTGAPHYEQYF. CDR3 in DNA: TGTGCCAGCAGCTTAGTCGGGACAGGGGCCCCGCACTACGAGCAGTACTTC.